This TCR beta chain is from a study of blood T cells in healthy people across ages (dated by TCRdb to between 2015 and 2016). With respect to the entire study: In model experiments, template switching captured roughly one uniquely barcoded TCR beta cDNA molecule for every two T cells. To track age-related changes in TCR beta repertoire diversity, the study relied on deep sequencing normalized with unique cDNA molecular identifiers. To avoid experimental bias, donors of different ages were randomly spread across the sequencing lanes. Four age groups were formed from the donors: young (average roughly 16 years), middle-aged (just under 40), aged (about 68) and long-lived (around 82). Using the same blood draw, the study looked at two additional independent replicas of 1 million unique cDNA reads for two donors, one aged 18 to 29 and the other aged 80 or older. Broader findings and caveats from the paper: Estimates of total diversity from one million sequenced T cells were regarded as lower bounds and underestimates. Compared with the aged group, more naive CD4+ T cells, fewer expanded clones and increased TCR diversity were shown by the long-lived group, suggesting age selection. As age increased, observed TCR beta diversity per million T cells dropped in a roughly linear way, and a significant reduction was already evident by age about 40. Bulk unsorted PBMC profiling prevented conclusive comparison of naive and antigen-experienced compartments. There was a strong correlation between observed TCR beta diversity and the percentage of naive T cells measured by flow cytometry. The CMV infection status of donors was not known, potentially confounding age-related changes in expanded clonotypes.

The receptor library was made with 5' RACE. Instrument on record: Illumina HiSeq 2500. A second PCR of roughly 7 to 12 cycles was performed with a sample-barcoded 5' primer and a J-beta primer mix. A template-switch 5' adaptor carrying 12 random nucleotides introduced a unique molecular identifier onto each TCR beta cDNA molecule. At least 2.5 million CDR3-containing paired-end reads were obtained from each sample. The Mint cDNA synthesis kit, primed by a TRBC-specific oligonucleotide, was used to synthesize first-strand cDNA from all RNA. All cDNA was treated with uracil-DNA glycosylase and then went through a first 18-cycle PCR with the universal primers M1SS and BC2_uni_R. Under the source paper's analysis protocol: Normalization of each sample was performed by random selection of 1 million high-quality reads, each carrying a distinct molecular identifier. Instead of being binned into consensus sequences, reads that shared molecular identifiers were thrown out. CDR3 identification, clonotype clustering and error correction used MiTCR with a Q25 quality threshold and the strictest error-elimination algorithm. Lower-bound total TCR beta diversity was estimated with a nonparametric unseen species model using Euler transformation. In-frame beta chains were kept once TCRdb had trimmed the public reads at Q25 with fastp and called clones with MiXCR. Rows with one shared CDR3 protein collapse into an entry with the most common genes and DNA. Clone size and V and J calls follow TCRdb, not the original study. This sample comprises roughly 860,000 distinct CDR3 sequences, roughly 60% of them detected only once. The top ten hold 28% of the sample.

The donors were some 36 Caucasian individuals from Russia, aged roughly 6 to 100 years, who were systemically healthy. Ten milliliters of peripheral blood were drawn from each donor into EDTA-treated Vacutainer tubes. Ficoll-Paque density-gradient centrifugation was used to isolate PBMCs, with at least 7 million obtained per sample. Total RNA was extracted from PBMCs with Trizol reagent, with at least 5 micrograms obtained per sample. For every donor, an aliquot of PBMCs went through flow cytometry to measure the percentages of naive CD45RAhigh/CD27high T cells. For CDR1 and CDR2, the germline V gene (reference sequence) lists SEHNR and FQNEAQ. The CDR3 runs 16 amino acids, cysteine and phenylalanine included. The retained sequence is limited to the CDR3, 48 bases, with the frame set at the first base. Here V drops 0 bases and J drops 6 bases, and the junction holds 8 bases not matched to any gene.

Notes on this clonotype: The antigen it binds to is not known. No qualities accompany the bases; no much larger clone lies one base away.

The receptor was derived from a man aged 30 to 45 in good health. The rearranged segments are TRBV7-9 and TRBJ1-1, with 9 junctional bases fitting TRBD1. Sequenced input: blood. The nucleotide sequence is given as TGTGCCAGCAGCTTAGCCCCAACAGGGGGCGGCTCTGAAGCTTTCTTT. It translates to CASSLAPTGGGSEAFF.